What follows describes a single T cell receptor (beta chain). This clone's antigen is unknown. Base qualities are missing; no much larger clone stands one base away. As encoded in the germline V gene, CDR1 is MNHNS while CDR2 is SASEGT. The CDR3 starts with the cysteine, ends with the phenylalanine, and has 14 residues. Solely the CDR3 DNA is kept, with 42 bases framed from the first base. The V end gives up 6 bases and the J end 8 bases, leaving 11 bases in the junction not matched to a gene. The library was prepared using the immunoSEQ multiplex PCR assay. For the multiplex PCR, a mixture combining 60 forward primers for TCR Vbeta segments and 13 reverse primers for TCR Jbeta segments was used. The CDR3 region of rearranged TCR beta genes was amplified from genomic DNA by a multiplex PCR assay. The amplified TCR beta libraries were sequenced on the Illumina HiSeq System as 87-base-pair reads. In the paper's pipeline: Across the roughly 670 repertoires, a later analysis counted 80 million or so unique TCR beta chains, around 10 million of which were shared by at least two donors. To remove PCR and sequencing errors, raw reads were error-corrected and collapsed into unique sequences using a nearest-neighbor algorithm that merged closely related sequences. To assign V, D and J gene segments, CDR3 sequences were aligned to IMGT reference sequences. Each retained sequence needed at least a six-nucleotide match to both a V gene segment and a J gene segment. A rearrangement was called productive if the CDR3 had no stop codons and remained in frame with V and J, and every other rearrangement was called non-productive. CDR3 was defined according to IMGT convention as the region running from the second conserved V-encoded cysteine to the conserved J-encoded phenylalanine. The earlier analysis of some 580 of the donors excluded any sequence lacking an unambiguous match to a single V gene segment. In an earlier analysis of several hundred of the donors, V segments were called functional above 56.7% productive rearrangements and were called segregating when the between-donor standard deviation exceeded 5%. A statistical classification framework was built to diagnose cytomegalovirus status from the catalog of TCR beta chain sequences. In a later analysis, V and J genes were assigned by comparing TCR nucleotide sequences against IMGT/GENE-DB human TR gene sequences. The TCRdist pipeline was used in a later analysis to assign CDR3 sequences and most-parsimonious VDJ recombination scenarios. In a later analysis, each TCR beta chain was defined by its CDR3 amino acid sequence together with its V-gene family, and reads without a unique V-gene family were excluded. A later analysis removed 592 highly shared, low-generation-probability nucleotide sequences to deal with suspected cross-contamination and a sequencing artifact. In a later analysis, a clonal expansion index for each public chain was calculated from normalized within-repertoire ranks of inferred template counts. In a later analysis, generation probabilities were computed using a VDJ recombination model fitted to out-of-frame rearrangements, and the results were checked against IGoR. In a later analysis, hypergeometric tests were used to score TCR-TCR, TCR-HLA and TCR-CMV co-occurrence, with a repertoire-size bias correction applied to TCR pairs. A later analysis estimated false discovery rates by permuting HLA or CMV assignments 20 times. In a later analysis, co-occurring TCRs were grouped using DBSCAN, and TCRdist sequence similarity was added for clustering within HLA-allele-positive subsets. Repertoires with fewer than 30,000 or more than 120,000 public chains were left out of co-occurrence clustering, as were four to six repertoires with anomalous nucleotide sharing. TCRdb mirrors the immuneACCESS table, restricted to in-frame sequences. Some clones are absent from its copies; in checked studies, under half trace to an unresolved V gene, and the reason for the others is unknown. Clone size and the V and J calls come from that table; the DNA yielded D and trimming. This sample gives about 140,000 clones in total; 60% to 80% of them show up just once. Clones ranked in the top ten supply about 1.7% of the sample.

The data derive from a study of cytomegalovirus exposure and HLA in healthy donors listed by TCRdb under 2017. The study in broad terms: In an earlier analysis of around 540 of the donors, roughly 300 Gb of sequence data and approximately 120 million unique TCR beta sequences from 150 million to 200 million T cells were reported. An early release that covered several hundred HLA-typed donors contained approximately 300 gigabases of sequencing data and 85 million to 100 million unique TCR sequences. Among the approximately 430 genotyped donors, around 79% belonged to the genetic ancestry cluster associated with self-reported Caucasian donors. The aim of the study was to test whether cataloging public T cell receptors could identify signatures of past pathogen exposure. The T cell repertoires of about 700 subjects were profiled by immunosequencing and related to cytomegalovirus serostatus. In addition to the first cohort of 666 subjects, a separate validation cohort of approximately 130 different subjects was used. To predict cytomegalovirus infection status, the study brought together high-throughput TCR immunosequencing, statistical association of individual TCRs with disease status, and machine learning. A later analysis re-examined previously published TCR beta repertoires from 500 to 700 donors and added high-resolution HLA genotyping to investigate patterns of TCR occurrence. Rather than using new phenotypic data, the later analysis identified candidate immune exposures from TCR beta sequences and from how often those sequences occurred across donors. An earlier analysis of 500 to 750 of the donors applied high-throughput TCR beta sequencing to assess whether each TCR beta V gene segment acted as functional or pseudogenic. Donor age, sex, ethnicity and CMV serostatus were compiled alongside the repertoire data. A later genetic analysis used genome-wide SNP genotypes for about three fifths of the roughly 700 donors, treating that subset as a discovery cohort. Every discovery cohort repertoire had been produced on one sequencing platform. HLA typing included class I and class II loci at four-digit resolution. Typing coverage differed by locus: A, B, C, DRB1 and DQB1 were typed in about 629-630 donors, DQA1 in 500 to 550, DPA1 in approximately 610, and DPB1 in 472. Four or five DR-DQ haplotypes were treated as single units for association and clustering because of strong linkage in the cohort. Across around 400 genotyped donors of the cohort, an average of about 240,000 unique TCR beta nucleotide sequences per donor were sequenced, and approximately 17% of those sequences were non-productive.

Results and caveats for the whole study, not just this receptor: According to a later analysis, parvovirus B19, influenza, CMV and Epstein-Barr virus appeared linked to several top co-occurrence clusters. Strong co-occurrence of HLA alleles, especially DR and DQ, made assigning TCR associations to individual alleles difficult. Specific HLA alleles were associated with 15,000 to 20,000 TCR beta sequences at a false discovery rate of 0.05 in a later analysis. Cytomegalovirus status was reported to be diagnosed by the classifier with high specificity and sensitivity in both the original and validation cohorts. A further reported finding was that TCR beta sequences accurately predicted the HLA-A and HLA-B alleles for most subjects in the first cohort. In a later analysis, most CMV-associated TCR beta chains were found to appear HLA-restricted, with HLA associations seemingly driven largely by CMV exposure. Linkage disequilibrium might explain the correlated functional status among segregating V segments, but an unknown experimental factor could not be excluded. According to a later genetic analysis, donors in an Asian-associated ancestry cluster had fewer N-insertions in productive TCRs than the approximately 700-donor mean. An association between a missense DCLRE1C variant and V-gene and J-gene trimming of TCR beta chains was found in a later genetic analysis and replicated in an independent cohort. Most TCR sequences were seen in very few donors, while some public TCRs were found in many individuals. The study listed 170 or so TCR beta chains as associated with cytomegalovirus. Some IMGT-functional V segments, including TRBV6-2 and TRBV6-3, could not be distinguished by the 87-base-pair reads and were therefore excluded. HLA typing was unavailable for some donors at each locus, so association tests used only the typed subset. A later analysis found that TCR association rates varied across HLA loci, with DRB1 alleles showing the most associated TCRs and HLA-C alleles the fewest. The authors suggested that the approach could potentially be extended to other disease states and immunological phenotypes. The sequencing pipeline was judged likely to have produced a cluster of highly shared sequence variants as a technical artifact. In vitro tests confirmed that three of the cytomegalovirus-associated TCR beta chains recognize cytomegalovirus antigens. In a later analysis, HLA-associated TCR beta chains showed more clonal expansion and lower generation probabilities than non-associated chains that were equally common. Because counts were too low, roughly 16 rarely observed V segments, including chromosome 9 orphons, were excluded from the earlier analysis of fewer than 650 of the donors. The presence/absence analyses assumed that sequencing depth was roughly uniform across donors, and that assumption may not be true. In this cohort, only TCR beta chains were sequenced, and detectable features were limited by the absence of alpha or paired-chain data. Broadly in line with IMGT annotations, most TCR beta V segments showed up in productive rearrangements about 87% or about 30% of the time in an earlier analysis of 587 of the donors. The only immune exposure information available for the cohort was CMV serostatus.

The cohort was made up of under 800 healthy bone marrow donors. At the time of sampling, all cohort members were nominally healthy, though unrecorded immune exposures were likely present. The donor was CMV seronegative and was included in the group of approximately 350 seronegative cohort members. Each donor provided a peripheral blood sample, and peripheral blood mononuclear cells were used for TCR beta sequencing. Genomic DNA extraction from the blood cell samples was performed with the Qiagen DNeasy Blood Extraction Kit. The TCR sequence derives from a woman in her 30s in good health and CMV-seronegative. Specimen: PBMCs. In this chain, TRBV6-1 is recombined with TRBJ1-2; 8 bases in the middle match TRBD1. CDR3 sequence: CASRDRGSLYGYTF. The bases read TGTGCCAGCAGAGACAGGGGAAGCCTATACGGCTACACCTTC.